The present T cell receptor beta chain was sequenced within a study of metastatic and nonmetastatic thyroid tumors. This clone was seen a handful of times. Its target is not known. The CDR3 length is 13 residues. The germline V and J ends were trimmed by 0 bases and 4 bases, with 6 bases remaining between them. Per germline, CDR1 MNHNS and CDR2 SASEGT. Thyroid surgery took place with no prior treatment in any patient. MiXCR re-clonotyped the PCR reads for TCRdb. Here the sample spans roughly 34,000 clones, 35% being singletons. Study-wide points: Reportedly, malignant thyroid tumors had significantly higher TCR beta diversity than benign nodules, in blood and tumor.

Material for sequencing was tumor tissue. This clonotype was sampled from a female donor with papillary thyroid cancer or a benign thyroid nodule (not recorded which). Some clones in this sample may be carry-over from other donors' samples. V and J are TRBV6-1 and TRBJ1-1; unclear D gene. CDR3 residues: CASSEAEGTEAFF. The CDR3 nucleotides read TGTGCCAGCAGTGAAGCAGAGGGCACTGAAGCTTTCTTT.